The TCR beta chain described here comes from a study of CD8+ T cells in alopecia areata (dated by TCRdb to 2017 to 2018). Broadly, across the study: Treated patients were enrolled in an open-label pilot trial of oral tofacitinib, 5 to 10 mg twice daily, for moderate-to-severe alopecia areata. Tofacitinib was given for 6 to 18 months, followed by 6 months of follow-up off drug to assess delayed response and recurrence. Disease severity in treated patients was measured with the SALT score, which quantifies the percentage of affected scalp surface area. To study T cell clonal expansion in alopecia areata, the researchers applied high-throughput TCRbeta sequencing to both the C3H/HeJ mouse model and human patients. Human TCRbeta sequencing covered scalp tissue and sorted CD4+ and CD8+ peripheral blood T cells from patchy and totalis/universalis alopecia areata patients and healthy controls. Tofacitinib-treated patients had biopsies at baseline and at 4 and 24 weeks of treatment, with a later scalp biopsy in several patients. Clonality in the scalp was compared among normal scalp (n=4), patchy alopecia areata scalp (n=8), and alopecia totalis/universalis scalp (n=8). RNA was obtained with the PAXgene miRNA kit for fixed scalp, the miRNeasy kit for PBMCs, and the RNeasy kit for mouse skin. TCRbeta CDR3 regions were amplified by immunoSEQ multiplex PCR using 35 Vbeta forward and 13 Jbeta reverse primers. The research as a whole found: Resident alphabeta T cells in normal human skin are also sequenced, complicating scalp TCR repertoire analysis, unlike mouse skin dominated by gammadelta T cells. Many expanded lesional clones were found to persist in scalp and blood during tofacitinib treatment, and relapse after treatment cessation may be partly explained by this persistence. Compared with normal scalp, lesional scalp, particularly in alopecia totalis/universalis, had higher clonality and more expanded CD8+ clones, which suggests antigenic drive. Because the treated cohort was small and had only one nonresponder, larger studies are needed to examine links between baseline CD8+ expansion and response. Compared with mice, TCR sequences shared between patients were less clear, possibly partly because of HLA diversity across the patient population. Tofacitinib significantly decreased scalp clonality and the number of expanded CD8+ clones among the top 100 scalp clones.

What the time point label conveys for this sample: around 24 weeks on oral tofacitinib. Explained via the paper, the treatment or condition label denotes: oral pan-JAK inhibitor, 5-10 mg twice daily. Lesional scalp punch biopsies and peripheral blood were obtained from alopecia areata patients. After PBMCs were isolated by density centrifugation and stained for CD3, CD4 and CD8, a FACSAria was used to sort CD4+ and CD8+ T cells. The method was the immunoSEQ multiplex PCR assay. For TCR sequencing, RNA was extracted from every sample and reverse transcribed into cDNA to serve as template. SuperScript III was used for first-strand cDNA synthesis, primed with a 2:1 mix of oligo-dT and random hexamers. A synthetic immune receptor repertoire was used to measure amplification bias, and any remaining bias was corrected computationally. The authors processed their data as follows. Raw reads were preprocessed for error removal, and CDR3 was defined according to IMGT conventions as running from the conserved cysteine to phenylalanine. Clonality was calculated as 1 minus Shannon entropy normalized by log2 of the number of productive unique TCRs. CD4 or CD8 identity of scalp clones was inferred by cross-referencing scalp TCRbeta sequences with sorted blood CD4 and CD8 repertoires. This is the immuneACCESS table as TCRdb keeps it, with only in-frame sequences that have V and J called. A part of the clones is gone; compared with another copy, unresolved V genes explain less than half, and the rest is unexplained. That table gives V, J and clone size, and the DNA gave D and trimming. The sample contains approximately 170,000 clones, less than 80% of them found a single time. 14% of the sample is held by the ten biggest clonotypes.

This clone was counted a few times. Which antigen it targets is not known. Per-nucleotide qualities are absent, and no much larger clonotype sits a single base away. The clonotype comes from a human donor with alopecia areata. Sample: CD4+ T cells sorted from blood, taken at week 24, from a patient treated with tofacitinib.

DNA sequence: TGTGCCAGCAGCCCCGGACCCGCGAGCAATCAGCCCCAGCATTTT. The translation is CASSPGPASNQPQHF. Recombination connected TRBV5-6 to TRBJ1-5; too little of a D gene remains to name it. For CDR1 and CDR2, the germline V gene lists SGHDT and YYEEEE. V is reduced by 4 bases and J by 1 base, leaving a spacing of 12 bases between them. The CDR3, cysteine through phenylalanine, is 15 amino acids long. The only DNA kept is the CDR3, 45 bases in frame from the first base.